This TCR beta chain was sequenced for a study of Ad26.COV2.S vaccination and SARS-CoV-2 variants. Described treatment: 15 to 20 received Ad26.COV2.S at low or high dose, single or two shots; about five received placebo; per-sample allocation not given. Sampling happened 63 days after the first vaccine or placebo injection. The CDR3 extends over 14 amino acids. Per the germline V gene, CDR1 is LGHDT and CDR2 is YNNKEL (reference sequence). Trimming pared 4 bases from V and 5 bases from J, leaving 12 bases between. Some clones are missing from TCRdb's copy, which holds only in-frame ones; the method was immunoSEQ multiplex PCR. The sample lists about 680,000 clones, roughly nine tenths occurring once.

The J gene is TRBJ1-5, the V gene TRBV3-1 (or the pseudogene TRBV3-2); the D gene is possibly TRBD1 (5 bases). The origin of this receptor is a person aged 18 to 59 who received the Ad26.COV2.S COVID-19 vaccine or a placebo. The sequenced sample was peripheral blood, obtained in a trial of Ad26.COV2.S vaccine versus placebo. The CDR3, as DNA: TGTGCCAGCAGCCCCCGGGACGGTTATCAGCCCCAGCATTTT. Its translation: CASSPRDGYQPQHF.